Presented here are 13 T cell receptor beta chains from one specimen sequenced in a study of technical replicates of blood from a few donors. The protocol was immunoSEQ multiplex PCR, while the TCRdb copy is restricted to in-frame clones and leaves out a portion. The sample gives about 13,000 clones, roughly 94% of which show up once; roughly 7.1% is in the top ten. Sequenced: PBMCs. These receptors originate from a human donor in good health.

The rearrangement uses TRBV19 and TRBJ1-2, with 7 bases fitting TRBD1. V shed 6 bases, J shed 8 bases, and the junction held 6 bases outside the gene matches. The CDR3 runs 12 residues. Germline V lookup: CDR1 LNHDA, CDR2 SQIVND (reference sequence). The CDR3 is CASRPDRDGYTF. DNA of the CDR3: TGTGCCAGTAGACCTGACAGGGACGGCTACACCTTC.

A few counts support this clone. The chain carries TRBV25-1 and TRBJ2-3; 7 nucleotides agree with TRBD1. This CDR3 comprises 14 residues. Looked up from germline, CDR1 is MGHDK and CDR2 is SYGVNS. J gave up 0 bases and V 6 bases, and 3 bases lay outside the gene matches. CDR3 nucleotides: TGTGCCAGCAGCAGACAGGGCAGCACAGATACGCAGTATTTT. Its protein is CASSRQGSTDTQYF.

This clone was counted once. The chain uses TRBV28 and TRBJ2-3, with 10 bases matching TRBD2. Trimming took 3 bases from V and 2 from J; bases not matched to a gene: 11. This CDR3 is 18 amino acids long. Germline V gene sequence: CDR1 MDHEN, CDR2 SYDVKM. CDR3 region: CASSFNPLAGEVTDTQYF. As DNA, the CDR3 is TGTGCCAGCAGTTTTAACCCGCTAGCGGGGGAGGTCACAGATACGCAGTATTTT.

The chain joins TRBV7-6 to TRBJ2-5; a possible D gene is TRBD1 (5 bases). Germline assignment: CDR1 SGHVS and CDR2 FNYEAQ. Trimming removed 5 bases at V and 2 bases at J, with 9 bases between. The CDR3 sequence is 13 residues long. CDR3 sequence reads: CASSPTGQETQYF. CDR3 bases: TGTGCCAGCAGCCCAACAGGACAAGAGACCCAGTACTTC.

The chain recombines TRBV19 with TRBJ1-3; 7 bases map to TRBD1. In germline, CDR1 is LNHDA, CDR2 SQIVND (reference sequence). CDR3 length: 16 residues. V shed 3 bases and J 0 bases; nucleotides not matched to a gene: 5. Here the CDR3 DNA reads TGTGCCAGTAGTATTTGGACAGGCGGCTCTGGAAACACCATATATTTT. It specifies CASSIWTGGSGNTIYF. Together with reference TRBV19 and TRBJ1-3, the CDR3 gives the full variable domain: DGGITQSPKYLFRKEGQNVTLSCEQNLNHDAMYWYRQDPGQGLRLIYYSQIVNDFQKGDIAEGYSVSREKKESFPLTVTSAQKNPTAFYLCASSIWTGGSGNTIYFGEGSWLTVV.

The chain couples TRBV7-4 to TRBJ1-2, with 8 bases matching TRBD1. J lost 1 base, V lost 3 bases, and 10 bases had no gene match. There are 17 residues in the CDR3. Germline loops: CDR1 SGHVT, CDR2 SQSDAQ. CDR3 sequence reads: CASSFRGRPLCNYGYTF. The CDR3 region has the DNA TGTGCCAGCAGCTTCAGGGGGCGTCCGCTTTGTAACTATGGCTACACCTTC.

A few counts support this clone. The J gene is TRBJ2-4, the V gene TRBV2; a weak D match, TRBD1 (5 bases). The CDR3 is 13 residues long. Germline V gene data show CDR1 as SNHLY and CDR2 as FYNNEI. Trimming shortened V by 6 bases and J by 8 bases, and 14 bases separated the two germline ends. The DNA for the CDR3 is TGTGCCAGCAGAACACTACAAGGGGACATTCAGTACTTC. This gives the protein CASRTLQGDIQYF. Using reference TRBV2 and TRBJ2-4 for the parts outside the CDR3, the full variable domain is EPEVTQTPSHQVTQMGQEVILRCVPISNHLYFYWYRQILGQKVEFLVSFYNNEISEKSEIFDDQFSVERPDGSNFTLKIRSTKLEDSAMYFCASRTLQGDIQYFGAGTRLSVL.

The V gene is TRBV27, the J gene TRBJ1-4; D perhaps matches TRBD1 (5 bases). Germline V gene sequence: CDR1 MNHEY, CDR2 SMNVEV (reference sequence). V was pared by 5 bases and J by 7 bases, with 17 bases between. The CDR3 sequence is 15 residues long. CDR3 coding DNA: TGTGCCAGCAGTCCCCCTCGCGGGGGGGGTGAAAAACTGTTTTTT. This translates into CASSPPRGGGEKLFF.

The V and J genes are TRBV6-5 and TRBJ2-5; TRBD2 matches 10 bases. Germline lookup yields CDR1 MNHEY and CDR2 SVGAGI. The CDR3 sequence is 13 residues long. V lost 6 bases to trimming and J lost 4 bases; unmatched junction nucleotides: 2. As DNA, the CDR3 is TGTGCCAGCAGACTAGCGGGAAGAGAGACCCAGTACTTC. Its protein is CASRLAGRETQYF.

The chain combines TRBV11-2 with TRBJ2-5; D might be TRBD1 (5 bases). Germline values: CDR1 SGHAT, CDR2 FQNNGV. The CDR3 covers 17 residues. Trimming took 5 bases from V and 1 from J, leaving 20 bases between them. The CDR3 region is CASSPTQGGIFQETQYF. CDR3 DNA: TGTGCCAGCAGCCCTACGCAGGGTGGGATATTCCAAGAGACCCAGTACTTC.

The chain carries TRBV15 and TRBJ2-7; 9 bases map to TRBD2. Germline V gives CDR1 LNHNV, CDR2 YYDKDF (reference sequence). With 5 bases clipped from V and 6 bases from J, the junction kept 11 bases outside the gene matches. The CDR3 consists of 15 residues. CDR3 coding DNA: TGTGCCACCAGCCCGGGGCGGGAGGGCCCGAGCGAGCAGTACTTC. It is translated as CATSPGREGPSEQYF.

The chain carries TRBV27 and TRBJ2-7; D perhaps matches TRBD2 (6 bases). This CDR3 region has 14 residues. V shed 4 bases and J shed 2 bases, with 12 bases lying between them. Looked up from germline, CDR1 is MNHEY and CDR2 is SMNVEV (reference sequence). The CDR3 DNA is TGTGCCAGCAGTTCAAGGACGGGAGCCTACGAGCAGTACTTC. Translation gives CASSSRTGAYEQYF.

The V gene is TRBV9, the J gene TRBJ2-4; D perhaps matches TRBD2 (5 bases). Per the germline V gene, CDR1 is SGDLS and CDR2 is YYNGEE. The CDR3 extends over 14 amino acids. Trimming left V 4 bases short and J 3 bases short, with 11 bases between. The CDR3 spells CASSPEADKNIQYF. Written as DNA, the CDR3 is TGTGCCAGCAGCCCGGAAGCGGACAAAAACATTCAGTACTTC.